The rows below give T cell receptor beta chains drawn from one sample of a study of shared clonotypes between healthy human individuals. Only in-frame clones appear in the TCRdb table, and some are missing; sequencing was by immunoSEQ multiplex PCR. The sample has about 870,000 clones, 80% to 95% seen once. The specimen sequenced was naive CD8+ T cells sorted from blood. The receptors come from a man in his thirties or forties in good health. Each CDR3 is given with its conserved first and last residue. The D gene is left open where the match is weak. Not all rows give a size; the values are once, few, many and, for expanded clones, a class.

length: 16
J: TRBJ2-4
D: TRBD2
V: TRBV6-6
size: once
CDR3: CASSYSERERANIQYF
DNA: TGTGCCAGCAGTTACTCCGAGCGGGAGAGGGCGAACATTCAGTACTTC

length: 14
J: TRBJ1-5
D: -
V: TRBV7-2
size: -
CDR3: CASSLETFDQPQHF
DNA: TGTGCCAGCAGCTTAGAAACGTTCGATCAGCCCCAGCATTTT

length: 15
J: TRBJ2-3
D: TRBD2
V: TRBV11-2
size: -
CDR3: CASKLAALFGDTQYF
DNA: TGTGCCAGCAAGCTAGCGGCGCTATTTGGAGATACGCAGTATTTT

length: 13
J: TRBJ2-7
D: -
V: TRBV6-5
size: few
CDR3: CASSFGTSYEQYF
DNA: TGTGCCAGCAGCTTCGGGACAAGCTACGAGCAGTACTTC

length: 17
J: TRBJ2-1
D: TRBD2
V: TRBV28
size: -
CDR3: CASSLEAVRREDNEQFF
DNA: TGTGCCAGCAGTTTAGAGGCGGTCCGACGGGAGGACAATGAGCAGTTCTTC

length: 12
J: TRBJ2-2
D: -
V: TRBV9
size: few
CDR3: CASMRRFGELFF
DNA: TGTGCCAGCATGCGCAGATTTGGGGAGCTGTTTTTT

length: 15
J: TRBJ2-2
D: TRBD1
V: TRBV6-5
size: -
CDR3: CASSYGDRVTGELFF
DNA: TGTGCCAGCAGTTACGGGGACAGGGTCACCGGGGAGCTGTTTTTT

length: 12
J: TRBJ1-4
D: -
V: TRBV25-1
size: -
CDR3: CASKHSDEKLFF
DNA: TGTGCCAGCAAGCACTCTGATGAAAAACTGTTTTTT

length: 12
J: TRBJ1-3
D: -
V: TRBV6-5
size: -
CDR3: CASSSPRGTIYF
DNA: TGTGCCAGCAGTTCCCCTCGAGGCACCATATATTTT

length: 14
J: TRBJ2-7
D: -
V: TRBV5-8
size: -
CDR3: CASSLRLTGYEQYF
DNA: TGTGCCAGCAGCTTGCGACTTACGGGCTACGAGCAGTACTTC

length: 13
J: TRBJ2-2
D: -
V: TRBV9
size: -
CDR3: CASSETSPGELFF
DNA: TGTGCCAGCAGCGAGACTAGTCCCGGGGAGCTGTTTTTT

length: 12
J: TRBJ2-7
D: -
V: TRBV27
size: -
CDR3: CASRGSGIGQYF
DNA: TGTGCCAGCAGAGGTTCGGGAATCGGGCAGTACTTC

length: 14
J: TRBJ1-2
D: TRBD1
V: TRBV27
size: once
CDR3: CASSSGQGARGYTF
DNA: TGTGCCAGCAGTTCCGGACAGGGGGCTAGGGGCTACACCTTC

length: 14
J: TRBJ2-1
D: -
V: TRBV4-1
size: -
CDR3: CASSQTDSGNEQFF
DNA: TGCGCCAGCAGCCAAACGGACTCAGGGAATGAGCAGTTCTTC

length: 16
J: TRBJ1-5
D: -
V: TRBV5-8
size: -
CDR3: CASSLVNHRPNQPQHF
DNA: TGTGCCAGCAGCTTGGTGAACCACAGACCCAATCAGCCCCAGCATTTT

length: 16
J: TRBJ1-5
D: -
V: TRBV5-6
size: -
CDR3: CASSLASGNSNQPQHF
DNA: TGTGCCAGCAGCTTGGCGTCCGGGAACAGCAATCAGCCCCAGCATTTT

length: 16
J: TRBJ2-1
D: TRBD2
V: TRBV5-4
size: -
CDR3: CASSLGGVTSGNEQFF
DNA: TGTGCCAGCAGCTTAGGTGGTGTGACTAGCGGCAATGAGCAGTTCTTC

length: 12
J: TRBJ2-7
D: -
V: TRBV5-6
size: -
CDR3: CASSLDSGEQYF
DNA: TGTGCCAGCAGCCTAGACAGCGGGGAGCAGTACTTC

length: 16
J: TRBJ2-1
D: TRBD2
V: TRBV27
size: -
CDR3: CASSTPPSGSYNEQFF
DNA: TGTGCCAGCAGTACGCCCCCTAGCGGATCCTACAATGAGCAGTTCTTC

length: 15
J: TRBJ2-1
D: TRBD2
V: TRBV11-2
size: -
CDR3: CASSLVGSGKAPGVF
DNA: TGTGCCAGCAGCTTAGTGGGCAGCGGGAAGGCCCCCGGGGTCTTC

length: 16
J: TRBJ2-1
D: TRBD2
V: TRBV29-1
size: -
CDR3: CSVEDLLAGVYNEQFF
DNA: TGCAGCGTTGAAGATCTGCTAGCGGGAGTTTACAATGAGCAGTTCTTC

length: 14
J: TRBJ1-1
D: TRBD1
V: TRBV2
size: once
CDR3: CASSGTGGYTEAFF
DNA: TGTGCCAGCAGCGGGACAGGGGGGTACACTGAAGCTTTCTTT

length: 20
J: TRBJ2-1
D: -
V: TRBV2
size: -
CDR3: CASSDATGTGPIGDYNEQFF
DNA: TGTGCCAGCAGTGACGCTACCGGGACTGGACCGATCGGTGACTACAATGAGCAGTTCTTC

length: 14
J: TRBJ1-1
D: -
V: TRBV11-2
size: -
CDR3: CASSSNPPGTEAFF
DNA: TGTGCCAGCAGCTCAAATCCACCGGGCACTGAAGCTTTCTTT

length: 15
J: TRBJ2-1
D: -
V: TRBV6-1
size: -
CDR3: CASGIFTGSNNEQFF
DNA: TGTGCCAGCGGGATTTTTACCGGGTCCAACAATGAGCAGTTCTTC

length: 14
J: TRBJ2-5
D: -
V: TRBV2
size: -
CDR3: CASSGWPSQETQYF
DNA: TGTGCCAGCAGTGGATGGCCTAGTCAAGAGACCCAGTACTTC

length: 17
J: TRBJ1-5
D: TRBD1
V: TRBV6-1
size: -
CDR3: CASSETGLGLGNQPQHF
DNA: TGTGCCAGCAGTGAGACAGGGTTGGGGCTTGGCAATCAGCCCCAGCATTTT

length: 16
J: TRBJ2-3
D: -
V: TRBV27
size: -
CDR3: CASATPGRATLDTQYF
DNA: TGTGCCAGCGCAACGCCGGGTCGGGCCACACTAGATACGCAGTATTTT

length: 17
J: TRBJ2-5
D: -
V: TRBV2
size: -
CDR3: CASSEALRAGGEETQYF
DNA: TGTGCCAGCAGTGAAGCGCTTCGGGCAGGAGGGGAAGAGACCCAGTACTTC